These 22 T cell receptor beta chains came from one sample sequenced in a study of human T cells and chemical hapten exposure. Each CDR3 protein gets one entry after TCRdb re-called the RACE reads with MiXCR. Here the sample spans about 290,000 distinct CDR3 sequences, 7.5% to 8% being singletons. This sample's time point: pre-sensitization, week 0. Treatment indicated: therapeutic diphenylcyclopropenone sensitization with weekly scalp DPC. The sequences come from whole blood, collected in connection with sensitization to the hapten diphenylcyclopropenone (DPC). These TCRs come from a man aged 18-30 years with alopecia areata. Some clones in this sample may be carry-over from other donors' samples.

CDR3 in DNA: TGTGCCAGCAGCTTGGTGGGGTCTCCTGGTCAGCCCCAGCATTTT. Its protein product is CASSLVGSPGQPQHF. The V call is TRBV5-6, the J call TRBJ1-5; D is uncertain. The CDR3 spans 15 residues. With 0 bases removed from V and 6 bases from J, the gap between germline ends came to 13 bases. From germline, CDR1 is SGHDT and CDR2 YYEEEE.

The sample holds a few counts of this clonotype. This chain uses TRBV28 with TRBJ1-1; a weak D match, TRBD1 (5 bases). Germline V lookup: CDR1 MDHEN, CDR2 SYDVKM. The CDR3 loop spans 14 amino acids. The ends were cut back, 3 bases at V and 0 bases at J, with 8 bases in the middle. The CDR3 DNA follows: TGTGCCAGCAGTTTCGAGGGGATGAACACTGAAGCTTTCTTT. As protein: CASSFEGMNTEAFF.

In regard to this clonotype: This clone may be a read error of a much larger clone one base away. CDR3 bases: TGTGCCAGCAGTTCAACAGGGCTCACTGAAACTTTCTTT. Its protein product is CASSSTGLTETFF. The J gene is TRBJ1-1, the V gene TRBV12-3 or TRBV12-4; D is perhaps TRBD1 (6 bases). The CDR3 contains 13 residues.

This clonotype was counted a few times. The chain has TRBV11-2 and TRBJ1-1; D is perhaps TRBD1 (6 bases). The germline V gene has CDR1 SGHAT and CDR2 FQNNGV. CDR3 length: 12 amino acids. The germline V and J ends were trimmed by 9 bases and 3 bases, with 11 bases remaining between them. The CDR3 loop reads CASRGPYTEAFF. CDR3 sequence (DNA): TGTGCCAGTCGGGGGCCATACACTGAAGCTTTCTTT.

This chain links TRBV4-1 with TRBJ2-1; D gene ambiguous. Trimming cost V 0 bases and J 10 bases, with 13 bases left between them. CDR3 length equals 14 residues. Germline V gene lookup returns CDR1 MGHRA and CDR2 YSYEKL. The CDR3 DNA reads as TGCGCCAGCAGCCAAGATTACCCCCCCCAAGAGCAGTTCTTC. It encodes CASSQDYPPQEQFF.

This clonotype was seen more than once but under ten times. The V gene is TRBV18, the J gene TRBJ1-5; D is uncertain. The ends were cut back, 3 bases at V and 1 base at J, with 4 bases in the middle. This CDR3 comprises 13 residues. Germline V lookup: CDR1 KGHSH, CDR2 LQKENI. The CDR3 is CASSPQSNQPQHF. In nucleotides, the CDR3 is TGTGCCAGCTCACCCCAAAGCAATCAGCCCCAGCATTTT.

This rearrangement joins TRBV6-1 to TRBJ1-6; no reliable D call. This CDR3 is built from 11 residues. Germline lookup yields CDR1 MNHNS and CDR2 SASEGT. V lost 4 bases and J lost 10, with 5 bases in between. CDR3 in amino acids: CASSGSSPLHF. The CDR3 nucleotides are TGTGCCAGCAGTGGGTCCTCACCCCTCCACTTT.

This clonotype has a handful of counts. The chain employs TRBV12-3 or TRBV12-4 and TRBJ2-2, with a weak D call TRBD2 (6 bases). This CDR3 is built from 15 residues. V was pared by 6 bases and J by 7 bases, with 18 bases between. This CDR3 is CASSPGTRPGGELFF. The CDR3 DNA reads as TGTGCCAGCAGCCCCGGGACTCGACCTGGCGGGGAGCTGTTTTTT.

This clonotype was seen more than once but under ten times. V usage is TRBV5-1 and J usage is TRBJ2-6; D gene uncertain. The CDR3 is made up of 14 amino acids. V was pared by 7 bases and J by 4 bases, with 12 bases between. The germline V gene has CDR1 SGHRS and CDR2 YFSETQ. CDR3 in DNA: TGCGCCAGCGGTAGCACGTCGGGGGCCAACGTCCTGACTTTC. Encoded protein: CASGSTSGANVLTF.

This clonotype was recorded many times. The V gene is TRBV12-3 or TRBV12-4, the J gene TRBJ2-3; the D is unclear. This CDR3 contains 12 residues. V lost 1 base to trimming and J lost 9 bases, with 8 bases between them. This CDR3 is CASSLGGGTQYF. In DNA form, the CDR3 reads TGTGCCAGCAGTTTAGGGGGTGGAACGCAGTATTTT.

CDR3 amino acids: CASSRQGEYTEAFF. The CDR3, as DNA: TGTGCCAGCAGTCGACAGGGCGAGTACACTGAAGCTTTCTTT. J is TRBJ1-1 and V is TRBV6-6; 7 bases line up with TRBD1. With 5 bases clipped from V and 3 bases from J, the junction kept 6 bases outside the gene matches. Germline lookup yields CDR1 MNHNY and CDR2 SVGAGI (reference sequence). The CDR3 extends over 14 amino acids.

V gene TRBV24-1 combines with J gene TRBJ1-1; unclear D gene. Looked up from germline, CDR1 is KGHDR and CDR2 is SFDVKD. The ends were cut back, 4 bases at V and 1 base at J, with 12 bases in the middle. The CDR3 contains 15 residues. CDR3 sequence (DNA): TGTGCCACCAGTGAGATGGTCGTTCAGAACACTGAAGCTTTCTTT. Protein: CATSEMVVQNTEAFF.

Concerning this clonotype: It may be a read error: a sequence one base away is much more abundant. V is TRBV10-3 and J is TRBJ1-2; D uncertain. This CDR3 spans 14 amino acids. V lost 4 bases, J lost 11 bases, and 20 bases lay in between. Germline lookup yields CDR1 ENHRY and CDR2 SYGVKD. The CDR3 sequence is CAISGKNLISPYTF. The CDR3 DNA reads as TGTGCCATCAGTGGAAAGAATCTAATCAGCCCTTACACCTTC.

The V gene is TRBV10-3, the J gene TRBJ2-7, with D tentatively TRBD1 or TRBD2 (5 bases each). V was clipped by 6 bases and J by 4 bases, with 16 bases between them. This CDR3 comprises 14 residues. CDR1 is ENHRY and CDR2 is SYGVKD in the germline V gene. CDR3 protein: CAIREGSGAYEQYF. The DNA for the CDR3 is TGTGCCATCAGAGAGGGAAGTGGGGCATACGAGCAGTACTTC.

This clonotype appeared many times. This chain connects TRBV6-2 or TRBV6-3 to TRBJ1-1, with no clear D. CDR1 MNHEY and CDR2 SVGEGT come from the germline V gene. This CDR3 has 13 residues. Trimming left V 7 bases short and J 5 bases short, with 14 bases between. CDR3 amino acids: CASTPEGRTEAFF. For the CDR3, the DNA is TGTGCCAGCACCCCGGAGGGCAGGACTGAAGCTTTCTTT.

V usage is TRBV6-2 or TRBV6-3 and J usage is TRBJ1-2; possibly TRBD1 for D (6 bases). Germline lookup yields CDR1 MNHEY and CDR2 SVGEGT. Trimming removed 5 bases from V and 5 bases from J, with 18 bases in between. The CDR3 spans 15 residues. CDR3 nucleotides: TGTGCCAGCAGTGCGGACAGCCTCTCCGCTTATGGCTACACCTTC. Its translation: CASSADSLSAYGYTF.

This clonotype was recorded at least ten times. The chain joins TRBV4-3 to TRBJ1-2, with a tentative D call TRBD1 (5 bases). Trimming shortened V by 1 base and J by 4 bases, and 16 bases separated the two germline ends. The CDR3 contains 16 residues. Germline CDR1 reads LGHNA; CDR2 reads YSLEER. The CDR3 DNA reads as TGCGCCAGCAGCCAAGCCGGGTCAGGGAGAAGCTATGGCTACACCTTC. Its protein is CASSQAGSGRSYGYTF.

This clonotype has just a few counts. Its ends do not fully match the called genes, so a read error is possible. J is TRBJ2-7 and V is TRBV2, with D perhaps TRBD1 or TRBD2 (5 bases each). This CDR3 is 12 amino acids long. The germline CDR1 and CDR2 sequences are SNHLY and FYNNEI. DNA for the CDR3: TGTGCCAGCAGTGAAGCGGGGACCCGGCGGGACTTC. The encoded protein is CASSEAGTRRDF.

This chain connects TRBV4-3 to TRBJ2-5, with D tentatively TRBD2 (5 bases). The CDR3 extends over 15 amino acids. CDR1 is LGHNA and CDR2 is YSLEER in the germline V gene. V dropped 3 bases and J dropped 5 bases, with 16 bases sitting between them. The CDR3 reads CASSQTSIAPETQYF. The DNA of the CDR3 is TGCGCCAGCAGCCAGACGTCCATAGCGCCGGAGACCCAGTACTTC.

This clonotype was detected ten times or more. The rearrangement uses TRBV7-2 and TRBJ2-2; TRBD2 agrees at 14 bases. V shed 7 bases, J shed 1 base, and the junction held 2 bases outside the gene matches. CDR3 length: 16 amino acids. CDR1 and CDR2 from the germline V gene are SGHTA and FQGNSA. The CDR3 DNA is TGTGCCAGCAAAGGGACTAGCGGGGGGAACACCGGGGAGCTGTTTTTT. This encodes CASKGTSGGNTGELFF.

This clonotype was detected a few times. The rearrangement links TRBV6-5 to TRBJ1-1; no reliable D call. Germline loops: CDR1 MNHEY, CDR2 SVGAGI. V lost 11 bases, J lost 4 bases, and 11 bases lay in between. This CDR3 spans 11 amino acids. The CDR3, as DNA: TGTGCCGTCACTCGGAGCACTGAAGCTTTCTTT. Protein: CAVTRSTEAFF.

This clonotype was counted many times. V gene TRBV27 combines with J gene TRBJ2-2; the D is unclear. CDR1 and CDR2 (germline): MNHEY, SMNVEV (reference sequence). This CDR3 has 14 residues. The V end lost 3 bases, the J end lost 2 bases, and 7 bases lay between the germline ends. CDR3 protein: CASSFFKNTGELFF. The DNA of the CDR3 is TGTGCCAGCAGTTTTTTTAAAAACACCGGGGAGCTGTTTTTT.